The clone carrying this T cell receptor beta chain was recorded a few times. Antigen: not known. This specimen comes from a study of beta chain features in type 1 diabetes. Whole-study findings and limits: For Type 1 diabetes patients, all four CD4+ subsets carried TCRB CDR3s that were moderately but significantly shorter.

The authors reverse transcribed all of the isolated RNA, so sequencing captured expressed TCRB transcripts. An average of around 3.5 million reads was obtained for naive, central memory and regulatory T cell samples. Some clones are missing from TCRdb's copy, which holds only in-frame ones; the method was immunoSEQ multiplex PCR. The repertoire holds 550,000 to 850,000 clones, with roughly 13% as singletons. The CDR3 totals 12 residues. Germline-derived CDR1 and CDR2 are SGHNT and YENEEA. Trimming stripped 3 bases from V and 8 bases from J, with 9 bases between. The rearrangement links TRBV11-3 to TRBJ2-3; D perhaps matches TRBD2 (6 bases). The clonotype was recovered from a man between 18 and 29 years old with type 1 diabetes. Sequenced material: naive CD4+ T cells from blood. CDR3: CASSLDYSTQYF. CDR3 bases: TGTGCCAGCAGCTTGGACTATTCTACGCAGTATTTT.